This TCR beta chain was identified during a study of blood T cell repertoires in COVID-19 (dated by TCRdb to 2019 to 2021). Regarding the study in general: The collaborator samples originated in the United States, Italy and Spain and spanned the acute and convalescent phases of COVID-19. The material from the prospective study consisted of cDNA or gDNA derived from T cells, B-cell-depleted T cells, or PBMCs. The dataset comprised deeply sampled blood TCRbeta repertoires from subjects exposed to, actively infected with, or recovered from COVID-19. The repertoires were made available in a free public database intended to serve as a resource for research on the immune response to SARS-CoV-2. Samples came from the ongoing ImmuneRACE study (first 160 participants) plus 1,254 subjects from 6 global collaborators. A de-identified subject ID, COVID-19 status, age in years and sex were almost always included in the sample metadata. Where HLA class I and class II types were available, the types were taken from metadata supplied by the sample provider, not from assay-based typing.

As concerns this clone: Its specific antigen is unknown. No much larger clone exists at a distance of one base, and base qualities are not known.

The CDR3 goes from the cysteine to the phenylalanine over 14 residues. The CDR3 DNA has 42 bases and is translated from base 1. Germline trimming amounts to 2 bases on V and 5 bases on J, with 3 as the count of junction bases outside the gene matches. Looking up the germline V gene yields CDR1 SGHRS and CDR2 YFSETQ. Overall study outcomes, separate from this receptor: Clinical and demographic metadata were provided uncurated, with the amount varying by source and participant.

TCRbeta CDR3 regions were amplified from genomic DNA using the immunoSEQ Assay, a bias-controlled multiplex PCR. Concerning the study's data processing: Within the assay, amplification of reference gene primers was used to estimate how many nucleated cells each sample contained. To quantify the absolute abundance of each unique TCRbeta CDR3 rearrangement, sequence reads were collapsed and filtered. For each sample, productive Simpson clonality was calculated as the square root of Simpson's diversity index across productive rearrangements. Imported from immuneACCESS, the table was reduced by TCRdb to in-frame sequences with V and J called. These copies leave out some clones; in studies compared against another copy, an unresolved V gene accounts for under half, and the cause of the remainder is not known. Clone size and the V and J calls come from that table; the DNA yielded D and trimming. Present in this sample are 140,000 to 150,000 clones, around 80% of which were seen just once. Of the sample, roughly 5.6% falls within the top ten clones.

Participants in the prospective study were enrolled through a virtual design, were aged roughly 18 to 90 years, and lived in approximately 25 United States geographic areas. Cohort assignment in the prospective study relied on participant-reported clinical history from a screening survey and a study questionnaire. Recovered participants in ImmuneRACE Cohort 3 were defined by two consecutive negative NP/OP PCR tests, clearance by a healthcare professional, or resolution of symptoms. In the prospective study, mobile phlebotomists collected whole blood, serum and a nasopharyngeal or oropharyngeal swab from each participant. Prospective study participants could optionally give additional blood draws and questionnaires over a roughly two-month period. Before DNA extraction, prospective study blood samples were shipped either frozen or at room temperature.

The rearrangement joined TRBV5-1 to TRBJ1-2; TRBD1 matches 10 bases in the middle. Sequencing was carried out using PBMCs or T cells enriched from blood (not recorded which). The TCR originated in a woman between 50 and 59 years old who had recovered from COVID-19. The DNA is as follows: TGCGCCAGCAGCTTCCCGGGACAGGGGTATGGCTACACCTTC. Its amino acids are CASSFPGQGYGYTF. Reference TRBV5-1 and TRBJ1-2 genes cover what lies past the CDR3, so the full variable domain is KAGVTQTPRYLIKTRGQQVTLSCSPISGHRSVSWYQQTPGQGLQFLFEYFSETQRNKGNFPGRFSGRQFSNSRSEMNVSTLELGDSALYLCASSFPGQGYGYTFGSGTRLTVV.